Reported below is one T cell receptor beta chain. This sample was taken from a study of control samples from healthy donors and cancer patients. TCRdb's table, derived via immunoSEQ multiplex PCR, lists solely in-frame clones and lacks some. Of roughly 100,000 clones in the sample, roughly 90% were seen once. The CDR3 runs to 14 residues. The J segment lost 4 bases and the V segment lost 5 bases, leaving 7 bases of the junction unmatched. Germline V CDR1 and CDR2: SGHRS, YFSETQ. The gene calls are TRBV5-1 and TRBJ2-7; 9 bases align to TRBD1. The sequencing input was PBMCs. The receptor was isolated from a man aged 55 to 70 with lung cancer. CDR3 nucleotides: TGCGCCAGCAGTTCCGGGACAGGGCTATACGAGCAGTACTTC. This encodes CASSSGTGLYEQYF.